This TCR beta chain was recorded in a study of CD8+CD57+ T cells in acquired aplastic anemia. Study summary: Recorded DNA amounts for sorted CD4+ and CD8+ cells had an average of 3.2 ug.

For sequencing, patients were chosen who had shown expansion of CD8+CD57+ cells by flow cytometry. At the time of blood sampling, patients had not yet received any therapy. Profiles of TCR beta VDJ and CDR3 were generated from a genomic DNA template. TCRdb re-called the reads with MiXCR, one entry per CDR3 protein. The sample contains 150,000 to 200,000 distinct CDR3 sequences, 65% to 75% of which appear only once. Trimming stripped 7 bases from V and 8 bases from J, with 17 bases between. The germline CDR1 and CDR2 sequences are SNHLY and FYNNEI. The CDR3 contains 14 residues. Material for sequencing was sorted CD4+, CD8+, or CD8+CD57+ T cells (not recorded which) from PBMCs. This clonotype was obtained from a human donor with aplastic anemia. The V and J genes are TRBV2 and TRBJ1-4; D may be TRBD1 (6 bases). DNA for the CDR3: TGTGCCAGCAACGATTGGGGGGGCCGGGAAAAACTGTTTTTT. Translated: CASNDWGGREKLFF.